Shown below are 25 T cell receptor beta chains from a single sample sequenced in a study of identical twins. TCRdb fed the 5' RACE reads into MiXCR, producing one record per CDR3 protein. This table holds about 520,000 distinct CDR3 sequences, roughly a fifth found once. The same data also contributed to another study, on T cells expressing NK-cell markers.

The sequenced material came from CD4+ T cells sorted from blood. The receptor source for this set is a woman younger than 35 in good health.

This clonotype was recorded at least ten times. The rearrangement links TRBV20-1 to TRBJ2-7, with D tentatively TRBD1 (6 bases). The germline V and J ends were trimmed by 6 bases and 5 bases, with 14 bases remaining between them. The CDR3 is made up of 12 amino acids. Germline V lookup: CDR1 DFQATT, CDR2 SNEGSKA (reference sequence). The CDR3 spells CSAMLQGNEQYF. CDR3 in DNA: TGCAGTGCAATGCTACAGGGTAACGAGCAGTACTTC.

This clonotype was found a few times. The chain links TRBV6-5 to TRBJ1-4; 8 bases are shared with TRBD1. Losses at the gene ends were 4 bases for V and 7 bases for J; bases not matched to a gene: 5. Germline V gene lookup returns CDR1 MNHEY and CDR2 SVGAGI. The CDR3 contains 14 residues. The CDR3 coding sequence is TGTGCCAGCAGTTTTCAGGGGGCTGGTGAAAAACTGTTTTTT. Translation: CASSFQGAGEKLFF.

The chain employs TRBV10-3 and TRBJ2-7, with TRBD1 matching 10 bases. The CDR3 loop spans 16 amino acids. CDR1 and CDR2 from the germline V gene are ENHRY and SYGVKD. The ends lost 4 bases at V and 4 bases at J; junction bases unmatched: 10. The CDR3 region has the DNA TGTGCCATCAGTGTAATAGCGGGACAGGGGAAATACGAGCAGTACTTC. Its translation is CAISVIAGQGKYEQYF.

This clonotype occurred a few times. V and J are TRBV5-5 and TRBJ1-1, with D tentatively TRBD1 (5 bases). The CDR3 extends over 15 amino acids. The V end was cut by 0 bases, the J end by 0 bases, with 9 bases between. Germline V gives CDR1 SGHKS, CDR2 YYEKEE (reference sequence). The CDR3 region is CASSLAPGLNTEAFF. The CDR3, as DNA: TGTGCCAGCAGCTTGGCCCCAGGGTTGAACACTGAAGCTTTCTTT.

This chain joins TRBV5-1 and TRBJ2-7; 8 bases match TRBD1. Germline V gene sequence: CDR1 SGHRS, CDR2 YFSETQ. The CDR3 has 16 amino acids. Unmatched junction bases numbered 10, after V lost 0 bases and J lost 5 bases. CDR3 protein: CASSLVSGQGMHEQYF. DNA for the CDR3: TGCGCCAGCAGCTTGGTTTCCGGACAGGGAATGCACGAGCAGTACTTC.

This clonotype has more than one count but fewer than ten. V usage is TRBV7-6 and J usage is TRBJ2-2; 7 bases match TRBD1. J was trimmed by 4 bases and V by 5 bases; bases with no gene match: 4. The CDR3 has 14 amino acids. Germline lookup yields CDR1 SGHVS and CDR2 FNYEAQ. CDR3 nucleotides: TGTGCCAGCAGCCAAGGGACAGCCACCGGGGAGCTGTTTTTT. Translated: CASSQGTATGELFF.

The gene calls are TRBV9 and TRBJ2-5; D perhaps matches TRBD2 (5 bases). Germline V CDR1 and CDR2: SGDLS, YYNGEE. CDR3 size: 12 residues. Trimming shortened V by 0 bases and J by 7 bases, and 7 bases separated the two germline ends. The CDR3 DNA is TGTGCCAGCAGCGTAGGAGAGGGGACCCAGTACTTC. Translation: CASSVGEGTQYF. Drawing the rest from reference TRBV9 and TRBJ2-5, the complete variable domain is DSGVTQTPKHLITATGQRVTLRCSPRSGDLSVYWYQQSLDQGLQFLIQYYNGEERAKGNILERFSAQQFPDLHSELNLSSLELGDSALYFCASSVGEGTQYFGPGTRLLVL.

This chain uses TRBV2 with TRBJ2-3, with a tentative D call TRBD2 (5 bases). CDR1 and CDR2 from the germline V gene are SNHLY and FYNNEI. Trimming removed 10 bases from V and 4 bases from J, with 15 bases in between. This CDR3 comprises 13 residues. The CDR3 loop is CANNRGSSDTQYF. The DNA of the CDR3 is TGTGCCAACAACCGGGGTAGCTCAGATACGCAGTATTTT. Full variable domain (rest looked up from reference TRBV2 and TRBJ2-3): EPEVTQTPSHQVTQMGQEVILRCVPISNHLYFYWYRQILGQKVEFLVSFYNNEISEKSEIFDDQFSVERPDGSNFTLKIRSTKLEDSAMYFCANNRGSSDTQYFGPGTRLTVL.

The table lists this clonotype with many counts. The J gene is TRBJ1-5, the V gene TRBV20-1, with 8 bases that match TRBD1. This CDR3 comprises 12 residues. Germline V gene sequence: CDR1 DFQATT, CDR2 SNEGSKA (reference sequence). V trimming: 6 bases; J trimming: 5 bases; junction bases outside the gene matches: 3. Here the CDR3 DNA reads TGCAGTGCAGCGACAGGGGATCAGCCCCAGCATTTT. Its translation: CSAATGDQPQHF.

This chain joins TRBV12-3 or TRBV12-4 and TRBJ1-5; D perhaps matches TRBD1 (6 bases). V lost 8 bases and J 2 bases, leaving 13 bases between the germline ends. The CDR3 loop spans 14 amino acids. The CDR3 reads CASRSGVRNQPQHF. CDR3 in DNA: TGTGCCAGCCGCTCAGGGGTGCGCAATCAGCCCCAGCATTTT.

V and J are TRBV11-2 and TRBJ2-5; D is undetermined. CDR1 and CDR2 from the germline V gene are SGHAT and FQNNGV. CDR3 size: 14 residues. The ends were cut back, 5 bases at V and 5 bases at J, with 15 bases in the middle. CDR3 residues: CASSPFFQPETQYF. DNA of the CDR3: TGTGCCAGCAGCCCCTTTTTCCAACCGGAGACCCAGTACTTC.

The V gene is TRBV7-2, the J gene TRBJ2-1; 9 nucleotides match TRBD1. This CDR3 comprises 17 residues. The germline CDR1 and CDR2 sequences are SGHTA and FQGNSA. Trimming at V came to 4 bases and at J to 8 bases, leaving 15 bases not matched to a gene. DNA of the CDR3: TGTGCCAGCAGCTCTATTGACAGGGGGTTTCGAGCCCATGAGCAGTTCTTC. The encoded protein is CASSSIDRGFRAHEQFF.

The chain is built from TRBV12-3 or TRBV12-4 and TRBJ2-7; 9 nucleotides agree with TRBD2. The CDR3 is made up of 14 amino acids. After removal of 5 bases from V and 6 bases from J, the junction contained 8 bases not matched to a gene. In DNA, the CDR3 is TGTGCCAGCAGTGAAACCGGGACTAGCTCCGAGCAGTACTTC. The encoded protein is CASSETGTSSEQYF.

This clonotype was found a few times. V and J are TRBV29-1 and TRBJ2-4; a weak D match, TRBD2 (6 bases). CDR3 size: 14 residues. The ends were cut back, 4 bases at V and 0 bases at J, with 10 bases in the middle. The germline CDR1 and CDR2 sequences are SQVTM and ANQGSEA. The CDR3 loop reads CSVVEGLAKNIQYF. DNA for the CDR3: TGCAGCGTTGTGGAGGGCTTAGCCAAAAACATTCAGTACTTC.

J is TRBJ2-3 and V is TRBV6-1, with 13 bases fitting TRBD2. This CDR3 has 15 amino acids. V shed 4 bases, J shed 4 bases, and the junction held 2 bases outside the gene matches. CDR1 is MNHNS, CDR2 SASEGT, per germline. The CDR3 coding sequence is TGTGCCAGCAGTGGACTAGCGGGGGGCCCAGATACGCAGTATTTT. It yields the protein CASSGLAGGPDTQYF.

This clonotype was counted between two and nine times. The gene calls are TRBV4-3 and TRBJ1-1; D is undetermined. CDR3 length equals 13 residues. Looked up from germline, CDR1 is LGHNA and CDR2 is YSLEER. The V and J ends lost 2 bases and 2 bases respectively, with 6 bases between them. The DNA of the CDR3 is TGCGCCAGCAGCCAAACAAGAAACACTGAAGCTTTCTTT. The encoded protein is CASSQTRNTEAFF.

At least ten counts were recorded for this clonotype. The rearrangement joins TRBV12-3 or TRBV12-4 to TRBJ1-4, with TRBD1 matching 9 bases. The CDR3 runs to 14 residues. V gave up 6 bases and J gave up 8 bases; unmatched junction bases: 7. The CDR3 here is CASSPGQGGEKLFF. CDR3 bases: TGTGCCAGCAGCCCGGGACAGGGTGGAGAAAAACTGTTTTTT.

CDR3 bases: TGTGCCAGCAGCCCCCACCTCCGCTATGGCTACACCTTC. Its translation is CASSPHLRYGYTF. This chain links TRBV7-2 with TRBJ1-2; unclear D gene. Germline V gene sequence: CDR1 SGHTA, CDR2 FQGNSA. The CDR3 contains 13 residues. V lost 5 bases and J 4 bases, leaving 11 bases between the germline ends. Full variable domain (outside the CDR3, taken from reference TRBV7-2 and TRBJ1-2): GAGVSQSPSNKVTEKGKDVELRCDPISGHTALYWYRQSLGQGLEFLIYFQGNSAPDKSGLPSDRFSAERTGGSVSTLTIQRTQQEDSAVYLCASSPHLRYGYTFGSGTRLTVV.

This chain connects TRBV19 to TRBJ2-2; no clear D gene. The germline V and J ends were trimmed by 7 bases and 5 bases, with 11 bases remaining between them. Germline CDR1 reads LNHDA; CDR2 reads SQIVND (reference sequence). This CDR3 has 13 amino acids. CDR3 protein: CASIVTPTGELFF. The CDR3 DNA reads as TGTGCCAGTATAGTCACGCCGACCGGGGAGCTGTTTTTT.

The chain combines TRBV7-2 with TRBJ2-2, with D perhaps matching TRBD2 (5 bases). The V gene's germline CDR1 is SGHTA and CDR2 FQGNSA. The CDR3 consists of 15 residues. Trimming removed 2 bases from V and 2 bases from J, with 9 bases in between. The CDR3: CASSLKADNTGELFF. In DNA form, the CDR3 reads TGTGCCAGCAGCTTAAAAGCGGATAACACCGGGGAGCTGTTTTTT.

V and J are TRBV12-3 or TRBV12-4 and TRBJ1-3; D call uncertain. The CDR3 contains 14 residues. V was shortened by 7 bases and J by 4 bases, with 14 bases between the two germline ends. The CDR3: CASTSGLRGNTIYF. The CDR3 nucleotides read TGTGCCAGCACCTCGGGTCTAAGAGGAAACACCATATATTTT.

The chain combines TRBV4-3 with TRBJ1-2; D is undetermined. CDR1 and CDR2 from the germline V gene are LGHNA and YSLEER. The V and J ends lost 3 bases and 5 bases respectively, with 10 bases between them. The CDR3 consists of 13 residues. The CDR3 DNA sequence: TGCGCCAGCAGCCAGAGACGGGAGTATGGCTACACCTTC. Translating it yields CASSQRREYGYTF.

In this sample, this clonotype turned up a few times. The V call is TRBV29-1, the J call TRBJ2-3, with TRBD1 as a possible D gene (6 bases). The CDR3 consists of 15 residues. V lost 4 bases and J 5 bases, leaving 19 bases between the germline ends. Germline V gives CDR1 SQVTM, CDR2 ANQGSEA. The CDR3 protein is CSVAPWTAAQDTQYF. CDR3 sequence (DNA): TGCAGCGTTGCCCCGTGGACAGCCGCACAAGATACGCAGTATTTT.

This clonotype was observed a few times. The rearrangement links TRBV5-1 to TRBJ1-2, with unresolved D. CDR1 and CDR2 (germline): SGHRS, YFSETQ. The CDR3 runs 14 residues. The V gene lost 4 bases and the J gene lost 5 bases, with 15 bases spanning the gap. CDR3 coding DNA: TGCGCCAGCAGCGTCGGTGGCGGGTTTTATGGCTACACCTTC. As protein: CASSVGGGFYGYTF.

This clonotype was seen at least ten times. The chain couples TRBV12-3 or TRBV12-4 to TRBJ1-2; D remains ambiguous. CDR3 length: 11 residues. Trimming shortened V by 5 bases and J by 11 bases, and 12 bases separated the two germline ends. CDR3 nucleotide sequence: TGTGCCAGCAGTATCGACCGGGATTACACCTTC. It is translated as CASSIDRDYTF.